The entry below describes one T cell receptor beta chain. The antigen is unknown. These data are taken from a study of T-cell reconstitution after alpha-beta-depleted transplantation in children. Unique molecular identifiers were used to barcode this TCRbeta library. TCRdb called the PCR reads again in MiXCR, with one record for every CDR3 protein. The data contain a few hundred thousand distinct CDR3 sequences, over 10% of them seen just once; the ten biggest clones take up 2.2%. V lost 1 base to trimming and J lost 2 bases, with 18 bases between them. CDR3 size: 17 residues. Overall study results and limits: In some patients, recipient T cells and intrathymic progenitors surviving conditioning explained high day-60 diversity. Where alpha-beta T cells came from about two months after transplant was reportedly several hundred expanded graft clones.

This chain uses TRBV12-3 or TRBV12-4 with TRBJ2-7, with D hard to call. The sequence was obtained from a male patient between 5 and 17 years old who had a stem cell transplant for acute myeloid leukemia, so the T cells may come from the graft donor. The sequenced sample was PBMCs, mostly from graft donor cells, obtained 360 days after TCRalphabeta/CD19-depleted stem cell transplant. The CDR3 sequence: CASSLVWTTQEAYEQYF. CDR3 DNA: TGTGCCAGCAGTTTAGTCTGGACGACTCAGGAAGCCTACGAGCAGTACTTC.